A single sample is the source of the 28 T cell receptor beta chains below, sequenced in a study of cytomegalovirus exposure and HLA in healthy donors. With 60 Vbeta and 13 Jbeta primers, the PCR was carried out. The data were produced by immunoSEQ multiplex PCR, yet TCRdb's version contains in-frame clones alone and is incomplete. The table records 85,000 to 120,000 clones, about 60% of them present only once. Sequencing used PBMCs. All receptors come from a human donor in good health.

This rearrangement joins TRBV4-2 to TRBJ2-5; TRBD2 matches at 8 bases. Germline V gene data show CDR1 as LGHNA and CDR2 as YNFKEQ. The CDR3 has 18 amino acids. J gave up 0 bases and V 0 bases, and 9 bases lay outside the gene matches. CDR3 sequence reads: CASSQDGGLAGNQETQYF. The CDR3 DNA follows: TGTGCCAGCAGCCAAGATGGGGGTCTAGCGGGTAACCAAGAGACCCAGTACTTC.

This clone was counted only a few times. Here the CDR3 reads CASSRGGVMQPQHF. The CDR3 nucleotides are TGTGCCAGCAGCCGAGGGGGAGTTATGCAGCCCCAGCATTTT. The chain joins TRBV13 to TRBJ1-5; weak D call: TRBD1 (6 bases). The germline V gene encodes CDR1 PRHDT and CDR2 FYEKMQ (reference sequence). V lost 5 bases and J 7 bases, leaving 15 bases between the germline ends. CDR3 length equals 14 residues.

V is TRBV19 and J is TRBJ2-5; TRBD1 is a possible D gene (6 bases). The V and J ends lost 3 bases and 3 bases respectively, with 14 bases between them. The CDR3 spans 15 residues. The germline V gene encodes CDR1 LNHDA and CDR2 SQIVND (reference sequence). The CDR3 DNA is TGTGCCAGTAGTATCAGGGGCAGGGGAAAAGAGACCCAGTACTTC. This gives the protein CASSIRGRGKETQYF.

In DNA, the CDR3 is TGTGCCAGCAGCTTACCTAGCGAGTCCTACAATGAGCAGTTCTTC. It encodes CASSLPSESYNEQFF. The chain combines TRBV7-6 with TRBJ2-1; D perhaps matches TRBD2 (6 bases). Germline V gene sequence: CDR1 SGHVS, CDR2 FNYEAQ. The V and J ends lost 2 bases and 1 base respectively, with 9 bases between them. This CDR3 has 15 amino acids.

The chain combines TRBV28 with TRBJ2-5; 7 nucleotides match TRBD1. V gave up 5 bases and J gave up 4 bases; unmatched junction bases: 16. From germline, CDR1 is MDHEN and CDR2 SYDVKM. This CDR3 has 17 amino acids. The CDR3 sequence: CASSTRRVTGYGETQYF. The CDR3 DNA reads as TGTGCCAGCAGTACGAGGCGAGTGACAGGGTATGGAGAGACCCAGTACTTC.

The rearrangement links TRBV19 to TRBJ2-3, with 10 bases fitting TRBD1. The CDR3 contains 16 residues. With 4 bases clipped from V and 2 bases from J, the junction kept 6 bases outside the gene matches. The germline V gene encodes CDR1 LNHDA and CDR2 SQIVND (reference sequence). CDR3 loop: CASSTRDRGFTDTQYF. The CDR3 nucleotides are TGTGCCAGTAGTACCCGGGACAGGGGTTTCACAGATACGCAGTATTTT.

This chain connects TRBV19 to TRBJ1-5, with 8 bases fitting TRBD1. From germline, CDR1 is LNHDA and CDR2 SQIVND (reference sequence). V shed 5 bases, J shed 4 bases, and the junction held 4 bases outside the gene matches. The CDR3 totals 14 residues. The CDR3 nucleotides read TGTGCCAGTAGTTCGGACAGGGTTAATCAGCCCCAGCATTTT. Its translation is CASSSDRVNQPQHF.

The V call is TRBV2, the J call TRBJ1-5; 7 bases align to TRBD1. This CDR3 has 17 amino acids. CDR1 SNHLY and CDR2 FYNNEI come from the germline V gene. V lost 6 bases, J lost 3 bases, and 14 bases stayed unmatched. The CDR3 region has the DNA TGTGCCAGCAGGGCCTTTGGGGGGACAGTGGTCAATCAGCCCCAGCATTTT. Its translation: CASRAFGGTVVNQPQHF.

This chain connects TRBV5-5 to TRBJ1-5, with 9 bases matching TRBD1. Germline values: CDR1 SGHKS, CDR2 YYEKEE (reference sequence). With V trimmed by 3 bases and J by 3 bases, 4 bases remained unmatched. This CDR3 comprises 15 residues. Here the CDR3 reads CASSYGQGPNQPQHF. The CDR3 DNA reads as TGTGCCAGCAGCTACGGACAGGGGCCCAATCAGCCCCAGCATTTT.

The chain is built from TRBV25-1 and TRBJ2-7; tentative D call: TRBD2 (5 bases). The CDR3 loop spans 13 amino acids. V lost 4 bases and J lost 2, with 9 bases in between. Germline V gene sequence: CDR1 MGHDK, CDR2 SYGVNS. CDR3 DNA sequence: TGTGCCAGCAGTGCGGACTTCCCCTACGAGCAGTACTTC. Its translation is CASSADFPYEQYF.

For the CDR3, the DNA is TGTGCCAGCAGTTCCCGGGGGGGGCGAGGATACGAGCAGTACTTC. It is translated as CASSSRGGRGYEQYF. V usage is TRBV6-6 and J usage is TRBJ2-7; TRBD2 matches at 8 bases. Germline V lookup: CDR1 MNHNY, CDR2 SVGAGI (reference sequence). Trimming removed 4 bases from V and 4 bases from J; junction bases left unmatched: 9. The CDR3 spans 15 residues.

Details on this clone: Germline is not matched at one junction end, which may reflect a read error. The J gene is TRBJ2-5, the V gene TRBV5-1; D remains unclear. This CDR3 spans 15 amino acids. Germline CDR1 is SGHRS and CDR2 is YFSETQ. CDR3: CASSLDGDPRETQYF. The CDR3 bases are TGCGCCAGCAGTTTGGATGGTGACCCGAGGGAGACCCAGTACTTC.

CDR3 region: CASSVMSKQETQYF. In DNA, the CDR3 is TGTGCCAGCAGTGTGATGTCTAAACAAGAGACCCAGTACTTC. The chain recombines TRBV5-4 with TRBJ2-5; D not resolved. Germline CDR1 reads SGHNT; CDR2 reads YYREEE (reference sequence). The CDR3 spans 14 residues. V shed 5 bases and J shed 2 bases, with 13 bases lying between them.

The chain links TRBV6-1 to TRBJ1-5, with 9 bases that match TRBD1. This CDR3 is built from 15 residues. With V trimmed by 5 bases and J by 0 bases, 2 bases remained unmatched. CDR1 and CDR2 (germline): MNHNS, SASEGT. In DNA, the CDR3 is TGTGCCAGCAGTTGGACAGGGGCTAGCAATCAGCCCCAGCATTTT. Amino acids: CASSWTGASNQPQHF.

V is TRBV9 and J is TRBJ2-5; possibly TRBD1 for D (5 bases). This CDR3 comprises 13 residues. Trimming shortened V by 2 bases and J by 2 bases, and 7 bases separated the two germline ends. CDR1 and CDR2 (germline): SGDLS, YYNGEE. In nucleotides, the CDR3 is TGTGCCAGCAGCGTCGGACAACAAGAGACCCAGTACTTC. Translating it yields CASSVGQQETQYF.

The count of this clone is one. This sequence joins TRBV6-6 and TRBJ2-1; D is possibly TRBD2 (5 bases). Trimming pared 1 base from V and 1 base from J, leaving 11 bases between. Germline assignment: CDR1 MNHNY and CDR2 SVGAGI (reference sequence). The CDR3 loop spans 16 amino acids. CDR3 in amino acids: CASSYLEGVSYNEQFF. As DNA, the CDR3 is TGTGCCAGCAGTTACTTAGAGGGAGTATCCTACAATGAGCAGTTCTTC.

This sequence joins TRBV19 and TRBJ1-1; D is possibly TRBD1 (6 bases). Between the trimmed V and J ends, which lost 5 bases and 7 bases, there was a span of 20 bases. The CDR3 covers 15 residues. Germline-derived CDR1 and CDR2 are LNHDA and SQIVND (reference sequence). CDR3: CASSPSGTSKVEAFF. CDR3 in DNA: TGTGCCAGTAGTCCCTCCGGGACATCAAAGGTTGAAGCTTTCTTT.

The genes are TRBV7-8 and TRBJ2-7; the D is unclear. Germline lookup yields CDR1 SGHVS and CDR2 FQNEAQ. The V end lost 3 bases, the J end lost 1 base, and 10 bases lay between the germline ends. The CDR3 length is 14 residues. The CDR3 loop reads CASSLRPGSYEQYF. The DNA for the CDR3 is TGTGCCAGCAGCTTGCGTCCGGGTTCCTACGAGCAGTACTTC.

This clone came up a few times. The chain recombines TRBV10-3 with TRBJ1-2; D gene ambiguous. The CDR3 is made up of 14 amino acids. V was cut by 0 bases and J by 7 bases, with 12 bases left in between. Germline lookup yields CDR1 ENHRY and CDR2 SYGVKD. CDR3 in DNA: TGTGCCATCAGTGAGTCCCAACAGCGGGCTGGCTACACCTTC. It is translated as CAISESQQRAGYTF.

The CDR3 loop reads CASSEGGRGEAFF. In DNA, the CDR3 is TGTGCCAGCAGTGAAGGGGGCAGGGGTGAAGCTTTCTTT. This sequence joins TRBV6-1 and TRBJ1-1; D may be TRBD1 (6 bases). V shed 1 base and J shed 7 bases, with 10 bases lying between them. Per the germline V gene, CDR1 is MNHNS and CDR2 is SASEGT. CDR3 length equals 13 residues.

This chain joins TRBV28 and TRBJ1-4; D is uncertain. The germline V and J ends were trimmed by 6 bases and 5 bases, with 19 bases remaining between them. Germline loops: CDR1 MDHEN, CDR2 SYDVKM. CDR3 length: 16 residues. CDR3 DNA: TGTGCCAGCAGCGACCTGAGGGTAAAAGGAAATGAAAAACTGTTTTTT. Translated, it gives CASSDLRVKGNEKLFF. The full variable domain, in which reference TRBV28 and TRBJ1-4 provide the parts outside the CDR3, is DVKVTQSSRYLVKRTGEKVFLECVQDMDHENMFWYRQDPGLGLRLIYFSYDVKMKEKGDIPEGYSVSREKKERFSLILESASTNQTSMYLCASSDLRVKGNEKLFFGSGTQLSVL.

The rearrangement links TRBV6-5 to TRBJ1-3; maybe TRBD1 (6 bases). V was trimmed by 5 bases and J by 1 base, leaving 9 bases between them. This CDR3 comprises 14 residues. Looked up from germline, CDR1 is MNHEY and CDR2 is SVGAGI. The DNA of the CDR3 is TGTGCCAGCAGTATGGACAGATCTGGAAACACCATATATTTT. This translates into CASSMDRSGNTIYF.

The chain combines TRBV7-2 with TRBJ2-2; 10 bases are shared with TRBD2. CDR3 length: 18 amino acids. Germline values: CDR1 SGHTA, CDR2 FQGNSA. The V segment lost 3 bases and the J segment 0 bases; nucleotides outside the gene matches: 7. Here the CDR3 DNA reads TGTGCCAGCAGCTTTGGAAGCGGGAGGGCCTCGAACACCGGGGAGCTGTTTTTT. It codes for CASSFGSGRASNTGELFF.

The rearrangement links TRBV2 to TRBJ2-7, with 10 nucleotides matching TRBD2. Germline lookup yields CDR1 SNHLY and CDR2 FYNNEI. The CDR3 consists of 15 residues. Trimming took 6 bases from V and 3 from J; bases not matched to a gene: 8. The CDR3 loop is CASRALAGAVYEQYF. In DNA, the CDR3 is TGTGCCAGCAGGGCTCTAGCGGGAGCGGTCTACGAGCAGTACTTC.

The chain is built from TRBV15 and TRBJ2-7; TRBD2 matches at 8 bases. Germline V gives CDR1 LNHNV, CDR2 YYDKDF (reference sequence). CDR3 length: 14 residues. Unmatched junction bases numbered 0, after V lost 0 bases and J lost 2 bases. CDR3 region: CATSRERGAYEQYF. In DNA, the CDR3 is TGTGCCACCAGCAGAGAGCGGGGGGCCTACGAGCAGTACTTC.

This clone was counted between two and nine times. Here the CDR3 reads CASSPAGTAYGYTF. CDR3 sequence (DNA): TGTGCCAGCAGCCCCGCGGGGACAGCCTATGGCTACACCTTC. This chain uses TRBV7-2 with TRBJ1-2, with 7 bases that match TRBD1. V dropped 5 bases and J dropped 4; count of bases not matched to a gene: 7. The germline V gene encodes CDR1 SGHTA and CDR2 FQGNSA. The CDR3 runs to 14 residues.

The genes are TRBV14 and TRBJ2-1; 9 positions match TRBD2. This CDR3 is 15 amino acids long. CDR1 is SGHDN and CDR2 is FVKESK in the germline V gene. V was pared by 6 bases and J by 10 bases, with 13 bases of the junction left unmatched. As DNA, the CDR3 is TGTGCCAGCAGAGCCGGGACTAGCCCCCTGTGGGAGCAGTTCTTC. It is translated as CASRAGTSPLWEQFF.

The sample holds a few counts of this clone. V is TRBV15 and J is TRBJ2-7; 8 bases map to TRBD2. CDR1 is LNHNV, CDR2 YYDKDF, per germline (reference sequence). V lost 7 bases and J lost 6; bases outside the gene matches: 8. This CDR3 spans 13 amino acids. The CDR3 nucleotides read TGTGCCACCACAGCCGGGGGGGTCGGCGAGCAGTACTTC. Translated, it gives CATTAGGVGEQYF.